A selection of T cell receptor beta chains follows, all from one sample in a study of shared clonotypes between healthy human individuals. Generated by immunoSEQ multiplex PCR, the TCRdb table keeps only in-frame clones and is missing some. The sample gives a few million clones, 90% to 95% of which show up once; 0.11% to 0.15% is in the top ten. Input material: naive CD4+ T cells sorted from blood. All receptors come from a man younger than 30 in good health. Both conserved end residues are part of each CDR3. Each record gives: CDR3 length, V gene, D gene, clone size, J gene, CDR3 protein, CDR3 DNA. The D gene is left open where the match is weak. Not all rows give a size; the values are once, few, many and, for expanded clones, a class.

>13|TRBV11-3|-|-|TRBJ2-2
CASSLGPTGELFF
TGTGCCAGCAGCTTGGGGCCCACCGGGGAGCTGTTTTTT
>15|TRBV25-1|-|-|TRBJ1-1
CASSEGGVPNTEAFF
TGTGCCAGCAGTGAAGGTGGCGTCCCGAACACTGAAGCTTTCTTT
>15|TRBV2|TRBD2|-|TRBJ2-1
CASRTTSGGYNEQFF
TGTGCCAGCAGGACAACTAGCGGGGGTTACAATGAGCAGTTCTTC
>11|TRBV10-3|-|-|TRBJ1-2
CAISEGGFHTF
TGTGCCATCAGTGAGGGAGGATTCCACACCTTC
>14|TRBV18|-|-|TRBJ2-7
CASSPGGGTYEQYF
TGTGCCAGCTCCCCCGGAGGGGGCACTTACGAGCAGTACTTC
>17|TRBV5-1|TRBD2|-|TRBJ2-2
CASSIGLAGGRTGELFF
TGCGCCAGCAGCATCGGACTAGCGGGGGGCCGTACCGGGGAGCTGTTTTTT
>13|TRBV2|-|-|TRBJ2-7
CASSGDTFYEQYF
TGTGCCAGCAGTGGGGACACTTTCTACGAGCAGTACTTC
>13|TRBV30|-|-|TRBJ1-5
CAWSATSHQPQHF
TGTGCCTGGAGCGCAACAAGCCATCAGCCCCAGCATTTT
>15|TRBV19|TRBD1|few|TRBJ1-5
CASSWDRGLHQPQHF
TGTGCCAGTTCATGGGACAGGGGGCTTCATCAGCCCCAGCATTTT
>18|TRBV4-1|-|-|TRBJ1-2
CASSQDSSGGPVRYGYTF
TGCGCCAGCAGCCAAGATTCCTCTGGGGGCCCGGTTCGGTATGGCTACACCTTC
>15|TRBV4-1|TRBD1|-|TRBJ2-5
CASSQEQGARETQYF
TGCGCCAGCAGCCAAGAACAGGGGGCCAGAGAGACCCAGTACTTC
>15|TRBV7-9|TRBD1|-|TRBJ2-1
CASSHGDRGINEQFF
TGTGCCAGCAGCCACGGGGACAGGGGAATAAATGAGCAGTTCTTC
>16|TRBV7-2|-|-|TRBJ1-1
CASSLTRIFRDTEAFF
TGTGCCAGCAGCTTAACCCGGATTTTTAGGGACACTGAAGCTTTCTTT
>15|TRBV5-1|TRBD1|-|TRBJ2-2
CASGPGTGGTGELFF
TGCGCCAGCGGGCCAGGGACAGGCGGTACCGGGGAGCTGTTTTTT
>13|TRBV7-2|-|few|TRBJ1-2
CASSSPGRYGYTF
TGTGCCAGCAGCTCTCCAGGGAGGTATGGCTACACCTTC
>15|TRBV4-1|TRBD1|-|TRBJ1-4
CASSQTGGTNEKLFF
TGCGCCAGCAGCCAAACAGGGGGTACTAATGAAAAACTGTTTTTT
>15|TRBV30|TRBD2|-|TRBJ2-3
CAWSLGGREADTQYF
TGTGCCTGGAGTCTTGGGGGGAGGGAGGCAGATACGCAGTATTTT
>12|TRBV28|-|-|TRBJ1-2
CASRIREYGYTF
TGTGCCAGCAGAATCAGGGAATATGGCTACACCTTC
>15|TRBV5-6|-|-|TRBJ2-7
CASSFGQVMTYEQYF
TGTGCCAGCAGCTTCGGGCAGGTAATGACCTACGAGCAGTACTTC
>16|TRBV7-2|-|-|TRBJ2-1
CASSERTIRGPNEQFF
TGTGCCAGCAGCGAACGGACTATTCGGGGCCCCAATGAGCAGTTCTTC
>14|TRBV6-4|-|-|TRBJ2-2
CAKQLGQGAGELFF
TGTGCCAAACAACTAGGGCAGGGCGCCGGGGAGCTGTTTTTT
>13|TRBV5-1|-|-|TRBJ2-5
CASSPRARETQYF
TGCGCCAGCAGCCCCCGGGCCCGGGAGACCCAGTACTTC
>15|TRBV19|TRBD1|-|TRBJ2-7
CASSISTGSSYEQYF
TGTGCCAGTAGTATATCGACAGGGAGCTCCTACGAGCAGTACTTC
>13|TRBV6-5|-|-|TRBJ2-7
CASGEGHGDEQYF
TGTGCCAGCGGAGAAGGGCACGGCGACGAGCAGTACTTC
>14|TRBV7-7|-|-|TRBJ1-4
CASSLGQGNEKLFF
TGTGCTAGCAGCTTAGGGCAGGGGAATGAAAAACTGTTTTTT
>14|TRBV19|-|-|TRBJ1-2
CASSIQGTNYGYTF
TGTGCCAGTAGTATACAGGGGACTAACTATGGCTACACCTTC
>14|TRBV5-1|-|-|TRBJ2-1
CASSIGTPYNEQFF
TGCGCCAGCAGCATAGGGACCCCGTACAATGAGCAGTTCTTC
>14|TRBV4-2|-|once|TRBJ1-5
CASSQETDYQPQHF
TGTGCCAGCAGCCAAGAGACGGACTATCAGCCCCAGCATTTT
>17|TRBV19|-|-|TRBJ1-2
CASSRGSGALTNYGYTF
TGTGCCAGTAGTAGAGGGTCAGGGGCCCTTACTAACTATGGCTACACCTTC
>14|TRBV29-1|-|-|TRBJ1-1
CSVTRGAVNTEAFF
TGCAGCGTCACCCGGGGGGCGGTGAACACTGAAGCTTTCTTT
>18|TRBV7-9|-|-|TRBJ2-3
CASSLGESGRPHTDTQYF
TGTGCCAGCAGCTTAGGGGAAAGCGGTCGGCCACACACAGATACGCAGTATTTT
>11|TRBV10-3|-|-|TRBJ2-1
CAISAGSEQFF
TGTGCCATCAGCGCTGGGAGTGAGCAGTTCTTC
>15|TRBV5-4|-|-|TRBJ2-5
CASSSPGGGRETQYF
TGTGCCAGCAGCTCGCCAGGGGGAGGGCGGGAGACCCAGTACTTC
>14|TRBV6-5|-|-|TRBJ2-7
CASSYSAGTYEQYF
TGTGCCAGCAGTTACTCCGCCGGAACCTACGAGCAGTACTTC
>15|TRBV2|TRBD1|-|TRBJ2-2
CASSRTGADTGELFF
TGTGCCAGCAGTAGGACAGGGGCGGACACCGGGGAGCTGTTTTTT
>15|TRBV6-1|TRBD1|-|TRBJ1-6
CASRTIDRANSPLHF
TGTGCCAGCAGAACCATTGACAGGGCGAATTCACCCCTCCACTTT
>16|TRBV5-1|TRBD2|once|TRBJ2-3
CASSLALAGSTDTQYF
TGCGCCAGCAGCTTGGCACTAGCGGGGAGCACAGATACGCAGTATTTT
>14|TRBV5-1|-|-|TRBJ1-4
CASSLAGPNEKLFF
TGCGCCAGCAGCTTGGCGGGGCCTAATGAAAAACTGTTTTTT
>14|TRBV6-1|-|-|TRBJ1-1
CASSFDGRNTEAFF
TGTGCCAGCAGTTTTGACGGTAGGAACACTGAAGCTTTCTTT
>16|TRBV7-9|TRBD1|-|TRBJ2-7
CASSLGRGRLQNEQYF
TGTGCCAGCAGCTTAGGAAGGGGGCGACTCCAGAACGAGCAGTACTTC
>15|TRBV5-4|TRBD2|-|TRBJ2-3
CASSLGGSSTDTQYF
TGTGCCAGCAGCCTCGGGGGGTCTAGCACAGATACGCAGTATTTT
>15|TRBV2|-|few|TRBJ2-7
CASRWDTAKLYEQYF
TGTGCCAGCAGATGGGACACAGCCAAGTTGTACGAGCAGTACTTC
>14|TRBV29-1|-|-|TRBJ2-3
CSVVRVAGTDTQYF
TGCAGCGTCGTGAGAGTAGCGGGCACAGATACGCAGTATTTT
>13|TRBV10-1|-|-|TRBJ2-2
CASSPWVAGELFF
TGCGCCAGCAGCCCTTGGGTAGCCGGGGAGCTGTTTTTT
>14|TRBV28|-|-|TRBJ1-1
CASSSITGNTEAFF
TGTGCCAGCAGTTCGATCACAGGGAACACTGAAGCTTTCTTT
>15|TRBV10-3|-|-|TRBJ2-7
CAISGGDKGSYEQYF
TGTGCCATCAGTGGAGGGGATAAGGGGTCCTACGAGCAGTACTTC
>15|TRBV28|TRBD1|-|TRBJ2-1
CASSSGDRGNNEQFF
TGTGCCAGCAGTTCCGGGGACAGGGGTAACAATGAGCAGTTCTTC
>14|TRBV5-1|TRBD1|once|TRBJ1-4
CASSETGVDEKLFF
TGCGCCAGCAGCGAGACAGGGGTGGATGAAAAACTGTTTTTT
>13|TRBV15|-|-|TRBJ2-7
CATSREATYEQYF
TGTGCCACCAGCAGAGAGGCTACCTACGAGCAGTACTTC
>15|TRBV29-1|TRBD1|-|TRBJ2-5
CSVGSDRGNQETQYF
TGCAGCGTTGGATCGGACAGGGGTAATCAAGAGACCCAGTACTTC
>15|TRBV5-1|TRBD2|-|TRBJ2-5
CASSLAASGQETQYF
TGCGCCAGCAGCTTGGCAGCTAGCGGCCAAGAGACCCAGTACTTC
>14|TRBV25-1|-|-|TRBJ2-7
CASSEGPTYYEQYF
TGTGCCAGCAGTGAGGGCCCTACTTATTACGAGCAGTACTTC